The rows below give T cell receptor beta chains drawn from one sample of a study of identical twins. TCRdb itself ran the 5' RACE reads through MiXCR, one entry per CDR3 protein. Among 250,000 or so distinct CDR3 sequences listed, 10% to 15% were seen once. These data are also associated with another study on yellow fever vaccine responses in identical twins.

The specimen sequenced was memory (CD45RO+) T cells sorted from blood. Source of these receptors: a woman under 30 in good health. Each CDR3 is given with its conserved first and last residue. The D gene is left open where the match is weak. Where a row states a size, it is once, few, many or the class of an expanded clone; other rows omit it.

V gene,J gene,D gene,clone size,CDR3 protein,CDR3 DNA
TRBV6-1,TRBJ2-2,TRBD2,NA,CASSIAGGGTGELFF,TGTGCCAGCAGTATAGCGGGAGGAGGCACCGGGGAGCTGTTTTTT
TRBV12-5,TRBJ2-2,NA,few,CASGTWGGELFF,TGTGCTAGTGGTACTTGGGGCGGGGAGCTGTTTTTT
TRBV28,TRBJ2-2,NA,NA,CASSFRGILRFTGELFF,TGTGCCAGCAGTTTTAGGGGAATACTGCGATTCACCGGGGAGCTGTTTTTT
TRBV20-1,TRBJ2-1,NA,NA,CSARGGGRGYNEQFF,TGCAGTGCTAGAGGTGGTGGGAGAGGCTACAATGAGCAGTTCTTC
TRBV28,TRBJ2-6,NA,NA,CASSFGRAGANVLTF,TGTGCCAGCAGTTTTGGCCGGGCTGGGGCCAACGTCCTGACTTTC
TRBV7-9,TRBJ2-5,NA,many,CASSLGAGTQETQYF,TGTGCCAGCAGCTTAGGGGCAGGAACCCAAGAGACCCAGTACTTC
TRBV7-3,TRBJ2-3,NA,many,CASSLGGSPTDTQYF,TGTGCCAGCAGCTTAGGAGGGAGTCCCACAGATACGCAGTATTTT
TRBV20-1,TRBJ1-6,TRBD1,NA,CSAGDREGSPLHF,TGCAGTGCTGGGGACAGGGAAGGTTCACCCCTCCACTTT
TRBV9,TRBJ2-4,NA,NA,CASSAWDLRVAKNIQYF,TGTGCCAGCAGCGCGTGGGATCTAAGGGTAGCCAAAAACATTCAGTACTTC
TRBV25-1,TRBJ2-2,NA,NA,CASTGTHNTGELFF,TGTGCCAGCACCGGGACTCACAACACCGGGGAGCTGTTTTTT
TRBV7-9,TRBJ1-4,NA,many,CASSLGSQGTNEKLFF,TGTGCCAGCAGCTTAGGGTCGCAGGGGACTAATGAAAAACTGTTTTTT
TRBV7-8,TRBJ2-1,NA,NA,CASSPRAGSGEQFF,TGTGCCAGCAGCCCGCGGGCGGGGTCCGGTGAGCAGTTCTTC
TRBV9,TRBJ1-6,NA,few,CASSVVQNSPLHF,TGTGCCAGCAGCGTAGTTCAGAATTCACCCCTCCACTTT
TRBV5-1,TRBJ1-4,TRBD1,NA,CASSAHRGPIEKLFF,TGCGCCAGCAGCGCTCACAGGGGGCCGATTGAAAAACTGTTTTTT
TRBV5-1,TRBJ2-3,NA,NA,CASSFTGGATGDTQYF,TGCGCCAGCAGCTTTACTGGGGGGGCGACCGGGGATACGCAGTATTTT
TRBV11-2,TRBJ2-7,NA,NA,CASSLVGSTIGYEQYF,TGTGCCAGCAGCTTAGTCGGCAGTACCATTGGCTACGAGCAGTACTTC
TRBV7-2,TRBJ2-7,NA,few,CASSLAMRNEQYF,TGTGCCAGCAGCTTAGCGATGAGGAACGAGCAGTACTTC
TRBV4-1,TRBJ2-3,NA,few,CASSQIRDLSTDTQYF,TGCGCCAGCAGCCAAATCCGGGACTTAAGCACAGATACGCAGTATTTT
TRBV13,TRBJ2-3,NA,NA,CASSPSRVGNTQYF,TGTGCCAGCAGCCCGAGCCGAGTGGGGAATACGCAGTATTTT
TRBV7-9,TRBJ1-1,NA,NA,CASSQRDPGAFF,TGTGCCAGCAGCCAGAGGGACCCGGGGGCTTTCTTT
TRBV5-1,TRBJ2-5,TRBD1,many,CASSRGQGQETQYF,TGCGCCAGCAGCCGGGGACAGGGCCAAGAGACCCAGTACTTC
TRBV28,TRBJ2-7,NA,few,CASRTSGTLGEQYF,TGTGCCAGCAGAACCTCCGGGACCCTGGGGGAGCAGTACTTC
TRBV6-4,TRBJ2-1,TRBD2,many,CASSGTSGGAANEQFF,TGTGCCAGCAGTGGGACTAGCGGGGGGGCCGCCAATGAGCAGTTCTTC
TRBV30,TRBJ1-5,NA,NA,CAWSDRMNQPQHF,TGTGCCTGGAGTGACCGAATGAATCAGCCCCAGCATTTT
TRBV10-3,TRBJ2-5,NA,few,CAINSGSSQETQYF,TGTGCCATCAACTCCGGGAGCTCCCAAGAGACCCAGTACTTC
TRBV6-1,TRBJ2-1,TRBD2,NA,CASSDAGAGSYNEQFF,TGTGCCAGCAGCGACGCTGGAGCGGGGTCCTACAATGAGCAGTTCTTC
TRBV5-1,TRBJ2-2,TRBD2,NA,CASSPGLAMNTGELFF,TGCGCCAGCAGCCCGGGACTAGCGATGAACACCGGGGAGCTGTTTTTT
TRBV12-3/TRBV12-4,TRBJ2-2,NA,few,CASSFGVNTGELFF,TGTGCCAGCAGTTTTGGGGTTAACACCGGGGAGCTGTTTTTT
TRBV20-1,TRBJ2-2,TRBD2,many,CSASLAGNTGELFF,TGCAGTGCCAGCCTAGCGGGAAACACCGGGGAGCTGTTTTTT
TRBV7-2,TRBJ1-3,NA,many,CASSLEVGPGNTIYF,TGTGCCAGCAGCTTAGAGGTGGGGCCTGGAAACACCATATATTTT
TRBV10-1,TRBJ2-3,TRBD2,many,CATSSGTSGRGDTQYF,TGCGCCACCTCCTCCGGGACTAGCGGGAGAGGAGATACGCAGTATTTT
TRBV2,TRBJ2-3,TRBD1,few,CASKRNRGDTQYF,TGTGCCAGCAAGAGAAACAGGGGGGATACGCAGTATTTT
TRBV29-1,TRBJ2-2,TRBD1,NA,CSATQGADAGELFF,TGCAGCGCAACACAGGGGGCGGATGCCGGGGAGCTGTTTTTT
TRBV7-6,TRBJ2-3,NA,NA,CASSQPAGPSTDTQYF,TGTGCCAGCAGCCAACCAGCGGGTCCTAGCACAGATACGCAGTATTTT
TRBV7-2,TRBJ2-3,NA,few,CASSGGGATDTQYF,TGTGCCAGCAGCGGAGGGGGGGCGACAGATACGCAGTATTTT
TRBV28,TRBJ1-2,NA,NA,CASSSLGGKGGYTF,TGTGCCAGCAGCTCCCTGGGGGGCAAGGGTGGCTACACTTTC
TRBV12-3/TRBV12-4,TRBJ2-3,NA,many,CASSASRDTQYF,TGTGCCAGCAGTGCGTCTAGAGATACGCAGTATTTT
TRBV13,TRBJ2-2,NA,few,CASQDRNTGELFF,TGTGCCAGTCAAGACAGAAACACCGGGGAGCTGTTTTTT
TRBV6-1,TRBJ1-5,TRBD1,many,CASRPPGGSNQPQHF,TGTGCCAGCAGACCCCCAGGGGGTAGCAATCAGCCCCAGCATTTT
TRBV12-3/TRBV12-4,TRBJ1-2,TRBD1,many,CASSRTGLTGAGGYTF,TGTGCCAGCAGTAGGACAGGACTTACCGGCGCGGGGGGCTACACCTTC
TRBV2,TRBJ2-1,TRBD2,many,CASSERGTTLEEQFF,TGTGCCAGCAGCGAACGGGGGACTACCTTAGAGGAGCAGTTCTTC
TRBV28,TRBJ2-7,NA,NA,CASGAAPPYEQYF,TGTGCCAGCGGGGCAGCCCCCCCCTACGAGCAGTACTTC
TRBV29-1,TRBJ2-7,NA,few,CSGGTLNYEQYF,TGCAGCGGGGGGACACTGAACTACGAGCAGTACTTC
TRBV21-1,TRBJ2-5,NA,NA,CASSKVEGVKTQYF,TGTGCCAGCAGCAAAGTCGAAGGAGTGAAGACCCAGTACTTC
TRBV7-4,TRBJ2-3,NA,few,CASSLGSLWGTDTQYF,TGTGCCAGCAGCTTGGGTTCACTTTGGGGGACAGATACGCAGTATTTT
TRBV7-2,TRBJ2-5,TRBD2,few,CASNKRGVGQETQYF,TGTGCCAGCAACAAACGGGGGGTGGGCCAAGAGACCCAGTACTTC
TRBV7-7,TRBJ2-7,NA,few,CASSSRDSAREQYF,TGTGCTAGCAGCTCAAGGGACTCCGCTCGGGAGCAGTACTTC
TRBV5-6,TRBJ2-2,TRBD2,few,CASSLAGVSSGELFF,TGTGCCAGCAGCTTAGCGGGAGTTTCATCCGGGGAGCTGTTTTTT
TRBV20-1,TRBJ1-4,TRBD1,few,CSAYKTGFATNEKLFF,TGCAGTGCGTACAAGACAGGGTTCGCAACTAATGAAAAACTGTTTTTT
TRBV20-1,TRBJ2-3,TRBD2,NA,CSAPQGEREGTDTQYF,TGCAGTGCCCCCCAGGGGGAGCGGGAGGGCACAGATACGCAGTATTTT
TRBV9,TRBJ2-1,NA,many,CASSGPWRPSSYNEQFF,TGTGCCAGCAGCGGACCATGGAGGCCGAGCTCCTACAATGAGCAGTTCTTC
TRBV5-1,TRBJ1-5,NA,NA,CASSLEGYRSEPQHF,TGCGCCAGCAGCTTGGAGGGCTACCGCTCGGAGCCCCAGCATTTT